The 5 T cell receptor beta chains reported below all come from one sample, sequenced in a study of blood T cell repertoires in COVID-19. Produced via immunoSEQ multiplex PCR; TCRdb's table is partial and in-frame only. Of approximately 110,000 clones detected, about two thirds appear once; the ten largest clones hold around 0.9%. The sample comprised peripheral blood. The receptor set was obtained from a human donor with acute or convalescent COVID-19. The donor label of this sample is uncertain.

V and J are TRBV11-2 and TRBJ2-2; D is undetermined. CDR1 and CDR2 (germline): SGHAT, FQNNGV. This CDR3 contains 11 residues. V lost 4 bases and J 7 bases, leaving 4 bases between the germline ends. CDR3 sequence reads: CASSSNGELFF. The CDR3 coding sequence is TGTGCCAGCAGCTCAAACGGGGAGCTGTTTTTT.

This clone occurred a few times. The rearrangement uses TRBV14 and TRBJ2-7; tentatively, D is TRBD1 (6 bases). Trimming pared 3 bases from V and 6 bases from J, leaving 12 bases between. This CDR3 is 13 amino acids long. Germline lookup yields CDR1 SGHDN and CDR2 FVKESK. As DNA, the CDR3 is TGTGCCAGCAGCCAGCAACAGGGAGCCGAGCAGTACTTC. Translating gives CASSQQQGAEQYF.

V and J are TRBV5-6 and TRBJ2-3, with D maybe TRBD1 (5 bases). Germline values: CDR1 SGHDT, CDR2 YYEEEE. V was shortened by 5 bases and J by 1 base, with 8 bases between the two germline ends. The CDR3 runs 13 residues. The CDR3 bases are TGTGCCAGCAGAAAACAGGGCACAGATACGCAGTATTTT. Translating gives CASRKQGTDTQYF.

This clone was picked up a small number of times. The chain joins TRBV7-9 to TRBJ1-6; 10 bases match TRBD1. Germline assignment: CDR1 SEHNR and CDR2 FQNEAQ (reference sequence). The CDR3 sequence is 14 residues long. V gave up 1 base and J gave up 15 bases; unmatched junction bases: 6. CDR3 in DNA: TGTGCCAGCAGCTTAGAGGGACAGGGGCCCCGCCTCCACTTT. Its protein product is CASSLEGQGPRLHF.

At least ten counts were recorded for this clone. This sequence joins TRBV19 and TRBJ1-6, with D hard to call. CDR3 length equals 15 residues. The V end was cut by 2 bases, the J end by 7 bases, with 12 bases between. Germline V gene sequence: CDR1 LNHDA, CDR2 SQIVND (reference sequence). The CDR3 reads CASSISFGGNSPLHF. The CDR3, as DNA: TGTGCCAGTAGTATATCCTTCGGAGGGAATTCACCCCTCCACTTT.